The present T cell receptor (beta chain) was sequenced within a study of Ad26.COV2.S vaccination and SARS-CoV-2 variants. Study-wide results and caveats: Assessments of TCR breadth and depth may have underestimated the total T cell responses. Vaccine recipients and placebo recipients showed similar non-spike TCR breadth. Spike-specific CD8+ and CD4+ T cell responses reportedly showed substantial breadth after vaccination.

A note on this clone: Antigen unknown.

TCRdb's copy holds only in-frame clones and misses some; the assay was immunoSEQ multiplex PCR. The sample records roughly 700,000 clones, 80% to 90% being singletons. Trimming at V came to 5 bases and at J to 6 bases, leaving 10 bases not matched to a gene. Germline CDR1 LNHDA, CDR2 SQIVND (reference sequence). The CDR3 is 15 residues long. As to treatment: about 20 received Ad26.COV2.S at low or high dose, single or two shots; several received placebo; per-sample allocation not given. Sampling was performed 63 days after the first vaccine or placebo injection. The sequence derives from a person aged 18-60 years who received the Ad26.COV2.S COVID-19 vaccine or a placebo. Specimen: peripheral blood, collected in a trial of Ad26.COV2.S vaccine versus placebo. The chain recombines TRBV19 with TRBJ1-2; 9 bases are a match to TRBD1. CDR3 DNA sequence: TGTGCCAGTAGTGCCGGACAGGGGTTTACAAATGGCTACACCTTC. It yields the protein CASSAGQGFTNGYTF. The full variable domain, its missing parts supplied by reference TRBV19 and TRBJ1-2, is DGGITQSPKYLFRKEGQNVTLSCEQNLNHDAMYWYRQDPGQGLRLIYYSQIVNDFQKGDIAEGYSVSREKKESFPLTVTSAQKNPTAFYLCASSAGQGFTNGYTFGSGTRLTVV.